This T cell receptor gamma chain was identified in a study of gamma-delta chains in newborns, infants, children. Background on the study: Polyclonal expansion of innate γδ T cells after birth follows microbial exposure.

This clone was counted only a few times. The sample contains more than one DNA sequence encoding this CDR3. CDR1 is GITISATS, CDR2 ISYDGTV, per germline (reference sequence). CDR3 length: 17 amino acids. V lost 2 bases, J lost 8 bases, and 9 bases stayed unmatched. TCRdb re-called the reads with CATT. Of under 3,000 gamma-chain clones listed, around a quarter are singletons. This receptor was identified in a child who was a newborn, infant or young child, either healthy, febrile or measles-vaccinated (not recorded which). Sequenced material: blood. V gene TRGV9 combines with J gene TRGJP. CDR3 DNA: TGTGCCTTGTGGGAGGCCCAAGATAAGTTGGGCAAAAAAATCAAGGTATTT. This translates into CALWEAQDKLGKKIKVF.